This TCR beta chain was identified in a study of OX40 agonist ivuxolimab in advanced cancers. Overall study context: Patients were around 83% male with ages roughly 20 to 80, mean approximately 58. Partial response was recorded in three patients: one hepatocellular carcinoma and two cutaneous melanoma cases.

The table came from immunoSEQ multiplex PCR; TCRdb's copy has only in-frame clones and leaves some out. In the table there are almost 70,000 clones, 70% to 90% of which are singletons. Blood specimens came from baseline, cycle 4 day 1, and cycle 7 day 1. The CDR3 has 15 amino acids. The germline CDR1 and CDR2 sequences are LGHNA and YSLEER. The V gene lost 2 bases and the J gene lost 3 bases, with 12 bases spanning the gap. This material consisted of CD4+ or CD8+ T cells sorted from blood, taken in a trial of the OX40 agonist ivuxolimab. The receptor was isolated from an adult with an advanced solid tumor such as melanoma, head and neck, liver or kidney cancer. The rearrangement links TRBV4-3 to TRBJ2-3; possible D gene TRBD2, 5 bases. The chain's CDR3 is CASSQFTRTTDTQYF. The DNA of the CDR3 is TGCGCCAGCAGCCAATTCACGCGGACTACAGATACGCAGTATTTT.